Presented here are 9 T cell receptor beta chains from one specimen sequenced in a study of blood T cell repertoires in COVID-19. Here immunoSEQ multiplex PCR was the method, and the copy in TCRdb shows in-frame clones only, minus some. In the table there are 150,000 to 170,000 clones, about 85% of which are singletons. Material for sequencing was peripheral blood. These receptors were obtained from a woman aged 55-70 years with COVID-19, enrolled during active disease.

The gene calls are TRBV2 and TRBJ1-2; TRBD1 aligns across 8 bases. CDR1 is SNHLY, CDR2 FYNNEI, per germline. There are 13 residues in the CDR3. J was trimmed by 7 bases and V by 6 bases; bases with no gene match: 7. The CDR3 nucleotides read TGTGCCAGCAGCCTTACAGGGGGAGGTGGCTACACCTTC. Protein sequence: CASSLTGGGGYTF.

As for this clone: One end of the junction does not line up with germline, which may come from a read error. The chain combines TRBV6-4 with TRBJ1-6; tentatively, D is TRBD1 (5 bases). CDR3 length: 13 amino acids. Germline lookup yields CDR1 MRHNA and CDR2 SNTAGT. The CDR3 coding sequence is TGTGCCAGCAGACAGGATTATAGTTCACCCCTCCACTTT. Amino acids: CASRQDYSSPLHF.

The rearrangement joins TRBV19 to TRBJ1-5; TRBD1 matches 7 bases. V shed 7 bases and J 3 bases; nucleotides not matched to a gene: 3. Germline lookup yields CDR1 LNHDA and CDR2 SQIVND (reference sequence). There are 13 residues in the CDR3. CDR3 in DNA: TGTGCCAGTAAGGGACAGTCCAATCAGCCCCAGCATTTT. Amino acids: CASKGQSNQPQHF.

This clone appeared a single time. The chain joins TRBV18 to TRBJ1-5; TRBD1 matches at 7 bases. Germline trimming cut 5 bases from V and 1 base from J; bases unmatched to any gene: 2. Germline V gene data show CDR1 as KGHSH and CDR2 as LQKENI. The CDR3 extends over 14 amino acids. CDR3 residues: CASSDRESNQPQHF. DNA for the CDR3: TGTGCCAGCTCAGACAGGGAGAGCAATCAGCCCCAGCATTTT.

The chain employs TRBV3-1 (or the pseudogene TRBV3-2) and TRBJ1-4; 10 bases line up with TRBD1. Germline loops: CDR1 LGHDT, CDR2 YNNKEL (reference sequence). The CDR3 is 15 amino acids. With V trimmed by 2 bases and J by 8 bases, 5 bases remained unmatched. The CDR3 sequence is CASSQRQGAREKLFF. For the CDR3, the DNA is TGTGCCAGCAGCCAAAGACAGGGGGCGAGGGAAAAACTGTTTTTT.

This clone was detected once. The chain's CDR3 is CASSFRGPQGSPLHF. The CDR3, as DNA: TGTGCCAGCAGCTTTAGGGGCCCGCAGGGTTCACCCCTCCACTTT. The genes are TRBV11-2 and TRBJ1-6; maybe TRBD1 (5 bases). The CDR3 runs 15 residues. V was cut by 3 bases and J by 9 bases, with 15 bases left in between. Germline V gene sequence: CDR1 SGHAT, CDR2 FQNNGV.

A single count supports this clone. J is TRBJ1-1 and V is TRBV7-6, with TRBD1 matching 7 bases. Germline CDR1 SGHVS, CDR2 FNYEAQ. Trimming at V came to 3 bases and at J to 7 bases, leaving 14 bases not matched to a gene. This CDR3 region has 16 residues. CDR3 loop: CASSFEGRGYLSEAFF. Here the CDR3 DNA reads TGTGCCAGCAGCTTTGAGGGCAGGGGGTATCTTAGTGAAGCTTTCTTT. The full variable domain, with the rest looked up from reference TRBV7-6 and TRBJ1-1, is GAGVSQSPRYKVTKRGQDVALRCDPISGHVSLYWYRQALGQGPEFLTYFNYEAQQDKSGLPNDRFSAERPEGSISTLTIQRTEQRDSAMYRCASSFEGRGYLSEAFFGQGTRLTVV.

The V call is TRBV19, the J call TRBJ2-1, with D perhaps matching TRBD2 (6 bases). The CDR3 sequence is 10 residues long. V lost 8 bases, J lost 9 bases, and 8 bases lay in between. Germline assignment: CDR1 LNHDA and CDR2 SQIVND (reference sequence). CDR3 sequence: CASGGIEQFF. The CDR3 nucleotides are TGTGCCAGTGGGGGGATTGAGCAGTTCTTC.

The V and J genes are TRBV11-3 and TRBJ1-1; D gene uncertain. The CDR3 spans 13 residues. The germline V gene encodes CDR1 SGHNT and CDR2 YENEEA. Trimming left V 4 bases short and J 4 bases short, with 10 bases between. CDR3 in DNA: TGTGCCAGCAGCTCCACATGGAGCACTGAAGCTTTCTTT. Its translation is CASSSTWSTEAFF.